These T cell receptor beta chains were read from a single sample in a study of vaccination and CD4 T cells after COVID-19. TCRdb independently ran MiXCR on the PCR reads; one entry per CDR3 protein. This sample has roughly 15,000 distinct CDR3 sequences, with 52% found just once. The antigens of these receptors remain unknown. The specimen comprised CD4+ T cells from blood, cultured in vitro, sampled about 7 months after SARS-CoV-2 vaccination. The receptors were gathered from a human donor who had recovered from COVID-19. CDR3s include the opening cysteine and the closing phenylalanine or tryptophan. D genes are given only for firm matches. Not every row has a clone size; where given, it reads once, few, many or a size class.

cdr3_nt: TGCAGTGCTAGTCTCGGGTGGGATTATGGTTACACCTTC; cdr3_aa: CSASLGWDYGYTF; v_call: TRBV20-1; j_call: TRBJ1-2; clone_size: .; d_call: .
cdr3_nt: TGCAGTGCTGGAGGGGGACATAAAGCCGGGGAGACCCAGTACTTC; cdr3_aa: CSAGGGHKAGETQYF; v_call: TRBV20-1; j_call: TRBJ2-5; clone_size: few; d_call: .
cdr3_nt: TGCAGTGCTAGATTCGGGGGGCGGATTGGCACTGAAGCTTTCTTT; cdr3_aa: CSARFGGRIGTEAFF; v_call: TRBV20-1; j_call: TRBJ1-1; clone_size: .; d_call: .
cdr3_nt: TGTGCCAGCAGTTACTCGACGGCCAGGACGAAAAAGGGGACTAGCGGGAGAGGGGAGACCCAGTACTTC; cdr3_aa: CASSYSTARTKKGTSGRGETQYF; v_call: TRBV6-5; j_call: TRBJ2-5; clone_size: .; d_call: TRBD2
cdr3_nt: TGCAGTGCTAGAGGGACGAATCTATGGGGGAGCACCTTC; cdr3_aa: CSARGTNLWGSTF; v_call: TRBV20-1; j_call: TRBJ1-2; clone_size: .; d_call: .
cdr3_nt: TGCAGTGCTAGAAAGCGTCGGCCGGGACAGGGGGCGCGCGATACGCAGTATTTT; cdr3_aa: CSARKRRPGQGARDTQYF; v_call: TRBV20-1; j_call: TRBJ2-3; clone_size: .; d_call: TRBD1
cdr3_nt: TGCGCCAGCAGCTGGGGACAGATCTATGGCTACACCTTC; cdr3_aa: CASSWGQIYGYTF; v_call: TRBV5-1; j_call: TRBJ1-2; clone_size: few; d_call: TRBD1
cdr3_nt: TGTGCCAGCATTCGGGACGGTATCTCTGGGGCCAACGTCCTGACTTTC; cdr3_aa: CASIRDGISGANVLTF; v_call: TRBV2; j_call: TRBJ2-6; clone_size: .; d_call: .
cdr3_nt: TGTGCCAGCAGCAAAGCAGGGGAGACCTACGAGCAGTACTTC; cdr3_aa: CASSKAGETYEQYF; v_call: TRBV21-1; j_call: TRBJ2-7; clone_size: .; d_call: .
cdr3_nt: TGTGCCAGCAGCCCCGCCCGGACAGCTAACTATGGCTACACCTTC; cdr3_aa: CASSPARTANYGYTF; v_call: TRBV6-4; j_call: TRBJ1-2; clone_size: .; d_call: .
cdr3_nt: TGTGCCAGCAGCTTAGAGACTAGCGGCGAGACCCAGTACTTC; cdr3_aa: CASSLETSGETQYF; v_call: TRBV7-9; j_call: TRBJ2-5; clone_size: .; d_call: TRBD2
cdr3_nt: TGTGCCAGCAGTACGCGGGACAGGGTAGCCTCCGAGCAGTACTTC; cdr3_aa: CASSTRDRVASEQYF; v_call: TRBV27; j_call: TRBJ2-7; clone_size: once; d_call: TRBD1
cdr3_nt: TGTGCCAGCAGTTGGACAAGCGGGAGTGGGGAGACCCAGTACTTC; cdr3_aa: CASSWTSGSGETQYF; v_call: TRBV6-2/TRBV6-3; j_call: TRBJ2-5; clone_size: few; d_call: TRBD2
cdr3_nt: TGTGCCGGGAAGGAAGTATTGGAAACTGAAGCTTTCTTT; cdr3_aa: CAGKEVLETEAFF; v_call: TRBV7-9; j_call: TRBJ1-1; clone_size: few; d_call: .
cdr3_nt: TGTGCCAGCACCCCTTGGGACAGAGCTAACTATGGCTACACCTTC; cdr3_aa: CASTPWDRANYGYTF; v_call: TRBV7-3; j_call: TRBJ1-2; clone_size: few; d_call: TRBD1
cdr3_nt: TGCAGTGCTACCGGGACAGGGGCAACCTATGGCTACACCTTC; cdr3_aa: CSATGTGATYGYTF; v_call: TRBV20-1; j_call: TRBJ1-2; clone_size: .; d_call: TRBD1
cdr3_nt: TGCGCCAGCAGCCAAGAAGTATGGAACTATGGCTACACCTTC; cdr3_aa: CASSQEVWNYGYTF; v_call: TRBV4-1; j_call: TRBJ1-2; clone_size: few; d_call: .
cdr3_nt: TGTGCCAGCAGCCCGGAATTGGGGGTCTACGAGCAGTACTTC; cdr3_aa: CASSPELGVYEQYF; v_call: TRBV7-2; j_call: TRBJ2-7; clone_size: few; d_call: .
cdr3_nt: TGCGCCAGCAGCCAAGAGTTACAGGGAATTAAGTTCTTC; cdr3_aa: CASSQELQGIKFF; v_call: TRBV4-3; j_call: TRBJ2-1; clone_size: .; d_call: .
cdr3_nt: TGTGCCAGCAGCGGGAGACACTATGGCTACACCTTC; cdr3_aa: CASSGRHYGYTF; v_call: TRBV11-2; j_call: TRBJ1-2; clone_size: .; d_call: .
cdr3_nt: TGTGCCATCAGTGAGTCCCCTCCAGGCTACGAGCAGTACTTC; cdr3_aa: CAISESPPGYEQYF; v_call: TRBV10-3; j_call: TRBJ2-7; clone_size: .; d_call: .
cdr3_nt: TGTGCCAGCAGCAACAATAACTACGAGCAGTACTTC; cdr3_aa: CASSNNNYEQYF; v_call: TRBV11-3; j_call: TRBJ2-7; clone_size: once; d_call: .
cdr3_nt: TGTGCCAGCAGCAAGACAGGGGTCCTAAACTATGGCTACACCTTC; cdr3_aa: CASSKTGVLNYGYTF; v_call: TRBV7-2; j_call: TRBJ1-2; clone_size: .; d_call: TRBD1
cdr3_nt: TGTGCCAGCAGCTTAACCAGTGTTGGGGGACCCTATGGCTACACCTTC; cdr3_aa: CASSLTSVGGPYGYTF; v_call: TRBV7-2; j_call: TRBJ1-2; clone_size: .; d_call: .
cdr3_nt: TGTGCCAGCAGTCCGTTCGGGACCCAGTACTTC; cdr3_aa: CASSPFGTQYF; v_call: TRBV6-2/TRBV6-3; j_call: TRBJ2-5; clone_size: .; d_call: .
cdr3_nt: TGTGCCAGCAGCTTGTTTGATAGCAATCAGCCCCAGCATTTT; cdr3_aa: CASSLFDSNQPQHF; v_call: TRBV5-8; j_call: TRBJ1-5; clone_size: .; d_call: .
cdr3_nt: TGTGCCAGCAGCTCCTACAGGGAGTCACCCCTCCACTTT; cdr3_aa: CASSSYRESPLHF; v_call: TRBV7-9; j_call: TRBJ1-6; clone_size: few; d_call: .
cdr3_nt: TGTGCCAGCAGCACGGGTGGCAATCAGCCCCAGCATTTT; cdr3_aa: CASSTGGNQPQHF; v_call: TRBV5-4; j_call: TRBJ1-5; clone_size: .; d_call: .
cdr3_nt: TGTGCCACCAGTGCTGGGCAGGGACTGGGCGAGCAGTACTTC; cdr3_aa: CATSAGQGLGEQYF; v_call: TRBV24-1; j_call: TRBJ2-7; clone_size: .; d_call: .
cdr3_nt: TGTGCCAGCAGCTTAACACCCTCTGGGGCCAACGTCCTGACTTTC; cdr3_aa: CASSLTPSGANVLTF; v_call: TRBV7-9; j_call: TRBJ2-6; clone_size: few; d_call: .
cdr3_nt: TGCAGTGCTAGGCGGGACTCCACCCAAGAGACCCAGTACTTC; cdr3_aa: CSARRDSTQETQYF; v_call: TRBV20-1; j_call: TRBJ2-5; clone_size: few; d_call: .
cdr3_nt: TGTGCCAGCAGTGCGACTAGCGGGAGAGGGGAGACCCAGTACTTC; cdr3_aa: CASSATSGRGETQYF; v_call: TRBV2; j_call: TRBJ2-5; clone_size: few; d_call: TRBD2
cdr3_nt: TGTGCCAGCAGCCCCCTAGCGGGAGGGCCGAATACGCAGTATTTT; cdr3_aa: CASSPLAGGPNTQYF; v_call: TRBV21-1; j_call: TRBJ2-3; clone_size: .; d_call: .
cdr3_nt: TGCAGTGCTCAAGGGGCAGATACGCAGTATTTT; cdr3_aa: CSAQGADTQYF; v_call: TRBV20-1; j_call: TRBJ2-3; clone_size: few; d_call: .
cdr3_nt: TGTGCCAGCAGTTTGACTAGCGGGGGGGATACGTACAATGAGCAGTTCTTC; cdr3_aa: CASSLTSGGDTYNEQFF; v_call: TRBV27; j_call: TRBJ2-1; clone_size: few; d_call: TRBD2
cdr3_nt: TGTGCCAGCAGCTTAACGTTCGGGGACGACCCTAACTATGGCTACACCTTC; cdr3_aa: CASSLTFGDDPNYGYTF; v_call: TRBV7-3; j_call: TRBJ1-2; clone_size: few; d_call: .
cdr3_nt: TGCAGTGCTAGCCCAGGGACAGTTCGTGGGCAGTACTTC; cdr3_aa: CSASPGTVRGQYF; v_call: TRBV20-1; j_call: TRBJ2-7; clone_size: .; d_call: TRBD1
cdr3_nt: TGTGCCAGCAGCTTAAGTAGCGGTTATTACAATGAGCAGTTCTTC; cdr3_aa: CASSLSSGYYNEQFF; v_call: TRBV7-2; j_call: TRBJ2-1; clone_size: .; d_call: .
cdr3_nt: TGTGCCAGTAGCGCTACCAGGGGGGGGGAAGCTTTCTTT; cdr3_aa: CASSATRGGEAFF; v_call: TRBV19; j_call: TRBJ1-1; clone_size: .; d_call: TRBD1
cdr3_nt: TGTGCCAGCAGCCCGTCGGCCGGGGCCAACGTCCTGACTTTC; cdr3_aa: CASSPSAGANVLTF; v_call: TRBV7-9; j_call: TRBJ2-6; clone_size: .; d_call: .
cdr3_nt: TGTGCCAGCAGCTTTTTTTCTGGGGCCAACGTCCTGACTTTC; cdr3_aa: CASSFFSGANVLTF; v_call: TRBV7-2; j_call: TRBJ2-6; clone_size: .; d_call: .
cdr3_nt: TGTGCCAGCAGCGTCCGGGACTATGACTACGAGCAGTACTTC; cdr3_aa: CASSVRDYDYEQYF; v_call: TRBV5-4; j_call: TRBJ2-7; clone_size: .; d_call: TRBD2
cdr3_nt: TGTGCCAGCTCACCGGCCGGGTTCGAGACCCAGTACTTC; cdr3_aa: CASSPAGFETQYF; v_call: TRBV18; j_call: TRBJ2-5; clone_size: .; d_call: .
cdr3_nt: TGTGCCAGCAGATCCGGGACCGAAGGCGGGGAGCTGTTTTTT; cdr3_aa: CASRSGTEGGELFF; v_call: TRBV7-3; j_call: TRBJ2-2; clone_size: .; d_call: .
cdr3_nt: TGCAGTGCTAGACGGACGGGGAATTCCAACTATGGCTACACCTTC; cdr3_aa: CSARRTGNSNYGYTF; v_call: TRBV20-1; j_call: TRBJ1-2; clone_size: few; d_call: .
cdr3_nt: TGCAGTGCTATTGACAGATCCCTTACGTGGAATCAGCCCCAGCATTTT; cdr3_aa: CSAIDRSLTWNQPQHF; v_call: TRBV20-1; j_call: TRBJ1-5; clone_size: medium-sized; d_call: .
cdr3_nt: TGTGCCAGCAGCCCACGAGGCGGGGATGGCTACACCTTC; cdr3_aa: CASSPRGGDGYTF; v_call: TRBV7-9; j_call: TRBJ1-2; clone_size: .; d_call: .
cdr3_nt: TGTGCCAGCAACGACAGGGGAGATCAGCCCCAGCATTTT; cdr3_aa: CASNDRGDQPQHF; v_call: TRBV2; j_call: TRBJ1-5; clone_size: .; d_call: TRBD1
cdr3_nt: TGCAGTGCTACCTCCCCCGTAGCGGGAGGGACAGATACGCAGTATTTT; cdr3_aa: CSATSPVAGGTDTQYF; v_call: TRBV20-1; j_call: TRBJ2-3; clone_size: .; d_call: TRBD2
cdr3_nt: TGTGCCAGCACCCCACTGGGCCTTACCTACAATGAGCAGTTCTTC; cdr3_aa: CASTPLGLTYNEQFF; v_call: TRBV6-2/TRBV6-3; j_call: TRBJ2-1; clone_size: .; d_call: .
cdr3_nt: TGCAGTGCCACCGGGACAGGGGGAGAAAAACTGTTTTTT; cdr3_aa: CSATGTGGEKLFF; v_call: TRBV20-1; j_call: TRBJ1-4; clone_size: .; d_call: TRBD1
cdr3_nt: TGTGCCAGCAGCTTAGCAAGCGGGGGGCAAGAGACCCAGTACTTC; cdr3_aa: CASSLASGGQETQYF; v_call: TRBV7-8; j_call: TRBJ2-5; clone_size: .; d_call: TRBD2
cdr3_nt: TGTGCCAGCAGTGTTTCGTCGGGGTTTCAGCCCCAGCATTTT; cdr3_aa: CASSVSSGFQPQHF; v_call: TRBV2; j_call: TRBJ1-5; clone_size: few; d_call: .
cdr3_nt: TGTGCCAGCAAGGAAACGGGACAGGACTATGGCTACACCTTC; cdr3_aa: CASKETGQDYGYTF; v_call: TRBV5-6; j_call: TRBJ1-2; clone_size: .; d_call: TRBD1
cdr3_nt: TGTGCCAGCAGTCCAGAAGGGGTCTATGGCTACACCTTC; cdr3_aa: CASSPEGVYGYTF; v_call: TRBV6-2/TRBV6-3; j_call: TRBJ1-2; clone_size: .; d_call: .
cdr3_nt: TGTGCCAGTAGTACCACAGGGGCCGTAATGAACACTGAAGCTTTCTTT; cdr3_aa: CASSTTGAVMNTEAFF; v_call: TRBV19; j_call: TRBJ1-1; clone_size: medium-sized; d_call: TRBD1
cdr3_nt: TGTGCCAGCAGTCAGGACAGGGGCGAGCAGTACTTC; cdr3_aa: CASSQDRGEQYF; v_call: TRBV7-9; j_call: TRBJ2-7; clone_size: .; d_call: TRBD1
cdr3_nt: TGCAGTGCTAAGGTCGGGATTCATTCTTACGAGCAGTACTTC; cdr3_aa: CSAKVGIHSYEQYF; v_call: TRBV20-1; j_call: TRBJ2-7; clone_size: once; d_call: .
cdr3_nt: TGCAGTGTTCCGGACCAGGGAAGGGCAGAGACCCAGTACTTC; cdr3_aa: CSVPDQGRAETQYF; v_call: TRBV20-1; j_call: TRBJ2-5; clone_size: .; d_call: .